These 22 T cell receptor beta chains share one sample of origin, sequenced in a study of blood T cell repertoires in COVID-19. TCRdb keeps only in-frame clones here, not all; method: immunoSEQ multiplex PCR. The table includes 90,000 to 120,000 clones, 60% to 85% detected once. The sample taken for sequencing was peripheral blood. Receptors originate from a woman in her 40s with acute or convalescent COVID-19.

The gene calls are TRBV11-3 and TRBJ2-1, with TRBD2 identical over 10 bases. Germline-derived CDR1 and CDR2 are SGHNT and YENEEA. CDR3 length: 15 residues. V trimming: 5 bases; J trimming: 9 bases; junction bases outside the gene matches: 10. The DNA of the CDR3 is TGTGCCAGCAGCCCTACGAGAAGCGGGGGGGGTGAGCAGTTCTTC. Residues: CASSPTRSGGGEQFF.

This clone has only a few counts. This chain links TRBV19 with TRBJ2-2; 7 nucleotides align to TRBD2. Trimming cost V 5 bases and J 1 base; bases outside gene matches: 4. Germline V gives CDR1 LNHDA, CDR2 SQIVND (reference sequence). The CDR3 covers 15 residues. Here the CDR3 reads CASSFERGNTGELFF. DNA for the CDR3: TGTGCCAGTAGTTTTGAGCGGGGGAACACCGGGGAGCTGTTTTTT.

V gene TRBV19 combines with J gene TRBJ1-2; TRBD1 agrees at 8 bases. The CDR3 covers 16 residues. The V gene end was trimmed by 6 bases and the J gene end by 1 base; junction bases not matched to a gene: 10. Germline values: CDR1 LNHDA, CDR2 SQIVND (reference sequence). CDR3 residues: CASRTGQGRINYGYTF. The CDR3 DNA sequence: TGTGCCAGTAGGACCGGACAGGGCCGAATTAACTATGGCTACACCTTC.

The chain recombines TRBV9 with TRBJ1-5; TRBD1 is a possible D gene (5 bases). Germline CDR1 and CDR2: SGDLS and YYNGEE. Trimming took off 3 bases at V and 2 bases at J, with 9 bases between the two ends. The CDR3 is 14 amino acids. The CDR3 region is CASSAAGGNQPQHF. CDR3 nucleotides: TGTGCCAGCAGCGCCGCGGGGGGCAATCAGCCCCAGCATTTT.

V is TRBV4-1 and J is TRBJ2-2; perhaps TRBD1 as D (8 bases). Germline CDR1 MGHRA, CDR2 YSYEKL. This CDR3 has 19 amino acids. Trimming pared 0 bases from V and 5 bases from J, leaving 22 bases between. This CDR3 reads CASSQDRGARGRKTGELFF. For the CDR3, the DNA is TGCGCCAGCAGCCAAGATCGGGGGGCCAGGGGGCGAAAAACCGGGGAGCTGTTTTTT.

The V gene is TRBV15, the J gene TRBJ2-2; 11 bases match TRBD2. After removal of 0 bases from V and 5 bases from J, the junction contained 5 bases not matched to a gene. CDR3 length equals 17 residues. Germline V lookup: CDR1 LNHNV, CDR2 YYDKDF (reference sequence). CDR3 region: CATSREASGGWTGELFF. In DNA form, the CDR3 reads TGTGCCACCAGCAGAGAGGCTAGCGGGGGGTGGACCGGGGAGCTGTTTTTT.

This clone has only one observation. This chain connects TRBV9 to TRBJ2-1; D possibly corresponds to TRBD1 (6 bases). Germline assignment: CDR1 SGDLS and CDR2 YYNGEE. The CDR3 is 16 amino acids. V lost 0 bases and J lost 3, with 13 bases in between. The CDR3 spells CASSVAAGVGYNEQFF. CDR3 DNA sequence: TGTGCCAGCAGCGTAGCGGCAGGGGTGGGCTACAATGAGCAGTTCTTC.

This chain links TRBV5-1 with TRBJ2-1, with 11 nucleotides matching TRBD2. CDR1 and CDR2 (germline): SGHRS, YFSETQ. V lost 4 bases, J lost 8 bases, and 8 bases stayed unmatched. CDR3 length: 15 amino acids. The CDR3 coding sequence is TGCGCCAGCAGCGGTAGCGGGGGGGCCTCTCATGAGCAGTTCTTC. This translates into CASSGSGGASHEQFF.

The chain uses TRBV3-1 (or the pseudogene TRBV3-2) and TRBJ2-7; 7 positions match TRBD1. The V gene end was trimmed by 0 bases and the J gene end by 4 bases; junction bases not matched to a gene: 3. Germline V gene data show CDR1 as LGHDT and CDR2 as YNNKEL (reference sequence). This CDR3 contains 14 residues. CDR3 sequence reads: CASSQDHRGYEQYF. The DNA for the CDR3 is TGTGCCAGCAGCCAAGATCACAGGGGATACGAGCAGTACTTC.

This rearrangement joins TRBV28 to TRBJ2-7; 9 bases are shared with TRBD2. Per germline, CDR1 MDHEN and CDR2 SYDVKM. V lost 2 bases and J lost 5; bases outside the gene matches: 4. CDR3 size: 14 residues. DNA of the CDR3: TGTGCCAGCAGTTTAGGGGGACTAGCACACGAGCAGTACTTC. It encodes CASSLGGLAHEQYF. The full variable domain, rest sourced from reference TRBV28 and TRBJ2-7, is DVKVTQSSRYLVKRTGEKVFLECVQDMDHENMFWYRQDPGLGLRLIYFSYDVKMKEKGDIPEGYSVSREKKERFSLILESASTNQTSMYLCASSLGGLAHEQYFGPGTRLTVT.

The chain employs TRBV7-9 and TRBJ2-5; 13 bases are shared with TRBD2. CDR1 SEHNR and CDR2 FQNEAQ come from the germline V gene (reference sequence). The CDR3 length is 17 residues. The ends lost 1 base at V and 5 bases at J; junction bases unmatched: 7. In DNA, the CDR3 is TGTGCCAGCAGCTTAGGGGGGACTAGCGGGGTCCGGGAGACCCAGTACTTC. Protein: CASSLGGTSGVRETQYF. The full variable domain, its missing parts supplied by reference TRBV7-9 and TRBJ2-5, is DTGVSQNPRHKITKRGQNVTFRCDPISEHNRLYWYRQTLGQGPEFLTYFQNEAQLEKSRLLSDRFSAERPKGSFSTLEIQRTEQGDSAMYLCASSLGGTSGVRETQYFGPGTRLLVL.

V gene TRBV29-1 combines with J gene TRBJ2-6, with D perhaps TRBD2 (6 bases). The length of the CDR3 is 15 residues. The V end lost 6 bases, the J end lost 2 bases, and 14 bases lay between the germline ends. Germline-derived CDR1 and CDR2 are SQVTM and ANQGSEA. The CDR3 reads CSVTPGGTGANVLTF. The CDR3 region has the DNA TGCAGCGTCACCCCCGGGGGAACTGGGGCCAACGTCCTGACTTTC. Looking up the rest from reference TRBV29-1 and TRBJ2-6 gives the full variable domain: SAVISQKPSRDICQRGTSLTIQCQVDSQVTMMFWYRQQPGQSLTLIATANQGSEATYESGFVIDKFPISRPNLTFSTLTVSNMSPEDSSIYLCSVTPGGTGANVLTFGAGSRLTVL.

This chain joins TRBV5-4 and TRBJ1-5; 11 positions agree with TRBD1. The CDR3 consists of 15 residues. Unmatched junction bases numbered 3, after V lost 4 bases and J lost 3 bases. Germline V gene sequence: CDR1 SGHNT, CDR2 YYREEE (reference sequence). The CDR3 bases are TGTGCCAGCAGCCGGGGACAGGGGGTCAATCAGCCCCAGCATTTT. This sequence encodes CASSRGQGVNQPQHF.

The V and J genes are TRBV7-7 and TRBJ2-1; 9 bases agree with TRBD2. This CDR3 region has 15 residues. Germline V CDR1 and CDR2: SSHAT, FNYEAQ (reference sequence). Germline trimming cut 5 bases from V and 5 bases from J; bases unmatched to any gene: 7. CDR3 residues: CASSRGGGGHNEQFF. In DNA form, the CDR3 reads TGTGCCAGCAGCCGGGGCGGGGGGGGCCACAATGAGCAGTTCTTC.

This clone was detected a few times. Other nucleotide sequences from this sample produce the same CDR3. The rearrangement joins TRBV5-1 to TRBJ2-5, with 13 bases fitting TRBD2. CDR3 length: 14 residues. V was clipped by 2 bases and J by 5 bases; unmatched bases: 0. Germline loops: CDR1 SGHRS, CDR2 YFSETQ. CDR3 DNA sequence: TGCGCCAGCAGCTTACTAGCGGGGGGGGAGACCCAGTACTTC. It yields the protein CASSLLAGGETQYF.

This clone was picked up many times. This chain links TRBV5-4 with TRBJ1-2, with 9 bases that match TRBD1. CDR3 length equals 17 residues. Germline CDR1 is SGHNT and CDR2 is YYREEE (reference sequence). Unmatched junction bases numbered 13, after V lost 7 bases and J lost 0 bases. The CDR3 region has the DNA TGTGCCAGCTACCCCAGGACAGGGGCTTCTACTAACTATGGCTACACCTTC. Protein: CASYPRTGASTNYGYTF.

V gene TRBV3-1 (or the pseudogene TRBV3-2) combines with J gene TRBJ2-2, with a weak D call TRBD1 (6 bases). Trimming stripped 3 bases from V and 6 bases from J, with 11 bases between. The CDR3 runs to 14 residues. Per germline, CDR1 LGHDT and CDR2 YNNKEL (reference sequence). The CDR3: CASSHTTGSGELFF. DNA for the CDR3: TGTGCCAGCAGCCACACCACAGGGTCCGGGGAGCTGTTTTTT.

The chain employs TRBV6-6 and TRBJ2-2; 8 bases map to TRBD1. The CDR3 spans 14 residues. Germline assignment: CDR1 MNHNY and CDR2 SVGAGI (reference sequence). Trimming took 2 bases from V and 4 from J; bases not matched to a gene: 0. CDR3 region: CASSYTGGTGELFF. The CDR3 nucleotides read TGTGCCAGCAGTTACACAGGGGGCACCGGGGAGCTGTTTTTT.

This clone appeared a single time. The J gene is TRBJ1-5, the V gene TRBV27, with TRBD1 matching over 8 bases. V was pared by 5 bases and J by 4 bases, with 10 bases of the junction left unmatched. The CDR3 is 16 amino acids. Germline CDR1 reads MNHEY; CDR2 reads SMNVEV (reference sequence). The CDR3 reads CASSPVDRGPNQPQHF. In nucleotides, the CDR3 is TGTGCCAGCAGTCCCGTAGACAGGGGCCCTAATCAGCCCCAGCATTTT.

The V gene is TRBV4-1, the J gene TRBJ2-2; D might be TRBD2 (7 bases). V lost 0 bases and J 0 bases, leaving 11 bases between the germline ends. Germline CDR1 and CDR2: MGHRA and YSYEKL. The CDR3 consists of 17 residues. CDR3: CASSQEAGHTNTGELFF. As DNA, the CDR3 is TGCGCCAGCAGCCAAGAAGCGGGACACACGAACACCGGGGAGCTGTTTTTT.

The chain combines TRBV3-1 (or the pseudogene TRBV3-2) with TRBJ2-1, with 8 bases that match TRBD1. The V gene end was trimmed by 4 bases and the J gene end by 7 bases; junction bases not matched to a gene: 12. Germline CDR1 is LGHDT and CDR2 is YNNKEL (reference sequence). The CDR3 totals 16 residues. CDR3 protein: CASSLSQGGFFNEQFF. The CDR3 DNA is TGTGCCAGCAGCCTCTCACAGGGGGGTTTTTTTAATGAGCAGTTCTTC.

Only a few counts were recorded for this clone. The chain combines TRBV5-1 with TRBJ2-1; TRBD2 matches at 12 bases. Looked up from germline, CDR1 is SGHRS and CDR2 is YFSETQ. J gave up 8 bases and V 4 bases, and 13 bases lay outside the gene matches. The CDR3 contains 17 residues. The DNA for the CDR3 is TGCGCCAGCAGCGCTTTGACTAGCGGGGGCCCCTGGGATGAGCAGTTCTTC. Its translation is CASSALTSGGPWDEQFF.